Listed below are T cell receptor beta chains from one sample, sequenced in a study of graft-versus-host responses after intestinal transplantation. Data came from immunoSEQ multiplex PCR; TCRdb stores just in-frame clones and leaves some out. The sample records about 22,000 clones, 50% to 60% being singletons. This specimen consisted of alloreactive CD4+ T cells from a mixed lymphocyte reaction culture, obtained before intestinal transplant. All receptors derive from a human patient who received an intestinal transplant. Both conserved end residues are part of each CDR3. The D gene is left open where the match is weak. Size values are once, few and many counts, or a class for expanded clones, and some rows have none.

clone_size j_call v_call d_call cdr3_nt cdr3_aa
NA TRBJ1-2 TRBV5-1 TRBD1 TGCGCCAGCAGCTTGACAGGGGGTGGCTACACCTTC CASSLTGGGYTF
NA TRBJ2-3 TRBV10-2 TRBD2 TGCGCCAGCAGTGTGCTAGCGGGGACAGATACGCAGTATTTT CASSVLAGTDTQYF
NA TRBJ1-1 TRBV5-1 NA TGCGCCAGCAGCTTTGGACAGAACACTGAAGCTTTCTTT CASSFGQNTEAFF
once TRBJ2-7 TRBV25-1 NA TGTGCCAGCAGTGAAATATACGAGCAGTACTTC CASSEIYEQYF
few TRBJ1-1 TRBV5-1 NA TGCGCCAGCAGCTCTTTTTGGGAGCGTCGATCTGAAGCTTTCTTT CASSSFWERRSEAFF
few TRBJ2-7 TRBV6-6 NA TGTGCCAGCAGTGACAACTACGAGCAGTACTTC CASSDNYEQYF
NA TRBJ1-2 TRBV6-5 NA TGTGCCAGCAGTTCTTGGGATTGGGGGGGCGATGGCTACACCTTC CASSSWDWGGDGYTF
NA TRBJ2-7 TRBV6-5 NA TGTGCCAGCAGTCCGGGGACTCGATACGAGCAGTACTTC CASSPGTRYEQYF
NA TRBJ2-7 TRBV16 NA TGTGCCAGCAGCCAAGCAGGGTACTCCTACGAGCAGTACTTC CASSQAGYSYEQYF
NA TRBJ1-3 TRBV19 NA TGTGCCAGTAGCCACAGGGTCAGCTCTGGAAACACCATATATTTT CASSHRVSSGNTIYF
NA TRBJ2-5 TRBV14 NA TGTGCCAGCAGCCGAGGTCACCCTGGGCGCGGGGCGCAAGAGACCCAGTACTTC CASSRGHPGRGAQETQYF
few TRBJ2-2 TRBV2 NA TGTGCCAGCAGAACCGGGACTGCTAACACCGGGGAGCTGTTTTTT CASRTGTANTGELFF
NA TRBJ2-7 TRBV7-9 TRBD2 TGTGCCAGCAGCCGTACTAGCGGGGGGGCCGGGCCCTACGAGCAGTACTTC CASSRTSGGAGPYEQYF
few TRBJ2-7 TRBV7-2 NA TGTGCCAGCAGTCCCGGGACATTCTCCTACGAGCAGTACTTC CASSPGTFSYEQYF
NA TRBJ2-1 TRBV19 TRBD2 TGTGCCAGTAGAGGCCTAGCGGGCTTATACAATGAGCAGTTCTTC CASRGLAGLYNEQFF
NA TRBJ2-5 TRBV10-1 NA TGCGCCACTAAGAGGGCCCAGTACTTC CATKRAQYF
NA TRBJ1-2 TRBV4-3 TRBD1 TGCGCCAGCAGCATACTCCTGACAGGGGGTGGCTACACCTTC CASSILLTGGGYTF
NA TRBJ2-1 TRBV27 NA TGTGCCAGCGGGAGTTGGAATGAGCAGTTCTTC CASGSWNEQFF
NA TRBJ1-2 TRBV14 NA TGTGCCAGCAGTCCAATCCGTCCAGACTATGGCTACACCTTC CASSPIRPDYGYTF
NA TRBJ1-3 TRBV7-2 NA TGTGCCAGCAGCCAAATCCCAAGCTTCAGGACTGGAAACACCATATATTTT CASSQIPSFRTGNTIYF
few TRBJ2-3 TRBV5-1 TRBD1 TGCGCCAGCAGCCCTCACACCGGGACAGCCACAGATACGCAGTATTTT CASSPHTGTATDTQYF
NA TRBJ1-1 TRBV11-2 TRBD1 TGTGCCAGCAGCTGGGACAGGGGTACTGAAGCTTTCTTT CASSWDRGTEAFF
few TRBJ1-2 TRBV29-1 NA TGCAGCGTCGCCACAGGGTATGGCTACACCTTC CSVATGYGYTF
NA TRBJ2-3 TRBV9 NA TGTGCCAGCAGCACACGGACTAGCACAGATACGCAGTATTTT CASSTRTSTDTQYF
NA TRBJ2-7 TRBV7-2 NA TGTGCCAGCAGCTTAGATAGCGTTGGCGAGCAGTACTTC CASSLDSVGEQYF
few TRBJ1-2 TRBV5-1 TRBD1 TGCGCCAGCACAAGACAGGGTGGCTATGGCTACACCTTC CASTRQGGYGYTF
NA TRBJ1-2 TRBV5-4 NA TGTGCCAGCAGCTTGGGGGAGGCCTATGGCTACACCTTC CASSLGEAYGYTF
few TRBJ2-7 TRBV6-5 TRBD1 TGTGCCAGCAGACAGAGACAGGGGTTTTCCTACGAGCAGTACTTC CASRQRQGFSYEQYF
NA TRBJ2-1 TRBV15 TRBD2 TGTGCCACCAGCAGAGTGAGGTTTACTAGCGATGAGCAGTTCTTC CATSRVRFTSDEQFF
NA TRBJ1-1 TRBV29-1 NA TGCAGCGTTGAAAAGTTAGGGGATGTGAACACTGAAGCTTTCTTT CSVEKLGDVNTEAFF
NA TRBJ2-3 TRBV6-5 NA TGTGCCAGCAGTTACTCGAGGGGGGGGGCAGATACGCAGTATTTT CASSYSRGGADTQYF
NA TRBJ2-4 TRBV2 TRBD2 TGTGCCAGCAGTCAGGAGACTAGCGGGAGAAGGTCCAAAAACATTCAGTACTTC CASSQETSGRRSKNIQYF
NA TRBJ1-2 TRBV10-3 TRBD1 TGTGCCATCAGTGAACAGGGGTACTATGGCTACACCTTC CAISEQGYYGYTF
NA TRBJ1-5 TRBV6-1 TRBD1 TGTGCCAGCAGCGGCACCGGGACAGTCGGGCAGCCCCAGCATTTT CASSGTGTVGQPQHF
NA TRBJ2-6 TRBV13 NA TGTGCCAGCAGCTTAAGCCAGGGTGTTCCTGGGGCCAACGTCCTGACTTTC CASSLSQGVPGANVLTF
NA TRBJ2-7 TRBV11-2 NA TGTGCCAGCAGCTCGGCGGGCTTCTACGAGCAGTACTTC CASSSAGFYEQYF
NA TRBJ2-3 TRBV18 TRBD2 TGTGCCAGCTCAGCAACGACTAGCGGGGTTTTAGATACGCAGTATTTT CASSATTSGVLDTQYF
NA TRBJ2-7 TRBV6-1 TRBD2 TGTGCCAGCTTAGCGGGAGTTCCCCACGAGCAGTACTTC CASLAGVPHEQYF
NA TRBJ1-5 TRBV2 NA TGTGCCAGCAGGGCAGGGCGGGACAATCAGCCCCAGCATTTT CASRAGRDNQPQHF
NA TRBJ2-2 TRBV19 TRBD2 TGTGCCAGTAGTATTGGGGTAGCGGGCCCCCCGAGAGAGCTGTTTTTT CASSIGVAGPPRELFF
few TRBJ1-2 TRBV16 NA TGTGCCAGCAGCCAGGGGGCCTATGGCTACACCTTC CASSQGAYGYTF
few TRBJ2-7 TRBV6-1 NA TGTGCCAGCAGTGCGTACGAGCAGTACTTC CASSAYEQYF
few TRBJ2-7 TRBV7-9 NA TGTGCCAGCAGCTTAGCGCGGGGCTACGAGCAGTACTTC CASSLARGYEQYF
few TRBJ1-5 TRBV9 TRBD1 TGTGCCAGCAGCCCACAGGGGGCGAAGAATCAGCCCCAGCATTTT CASSPQGAKNQPQHF
NA TRBJ2-7 TRBV29-1 TRBD2 TGCAGCGCCACTAGCGGCCAGAGGATCCCCTACGAGCAGTACTTC CSATSGQRIPYEQYF
NA TRBJ2-2 TRBV2 TRBD2 TGTGCCAGCAGCGCTCTAGCGGGGGCGACCGGGGAGCTGTTTTTT CASSALAGATGELFF
NA TRBJ1-1 TRBV19 NA TGTGCCAGTAGTATGAGTAGGGGGTTGAACACTGAAGCTTTCTTT CASSMSRGLNTEAFF
NA TRBJ2-5 TRBV6-5 NA TGTGCCAGCATTTCCGGGGAGACCCAGTACTTC CASISGETQYF
NA TRBJ1-5 TRBV28 TRBD1 TGTGCCAGCAGTTTATTTGGACAGGGCAATCAGCCCCAGCATTTT CASSLFGQGNQPQHF
NA TRBJ1-2 TRBV7-2 NA TGTGCCAGCAGCTTAGCGATTCCCCTAAATGGCTACACCTTC CASSLAIPLNGYTF
few TRBJ2-1 TRBV9 TRBD2 TGTGCCAGCAGCGTGGGACTAGGGACCTACAATGAGCAGTTCTTC CASSVGLGTYNEQFF
NA TRBJ1-2 TRBV28 NA TGTGCCAGCAGTCTTGTGGCAGGCTTGAATGGCTACACCTTC CASSLVAGLNGYTF
medium-sized TRBJ1-1 TRBV30 TRBD1 TGTGCCTGGTCGGGACAGGGGAACACTGAAGCTTTCTTT CAWSGQGNTEAFF